The 26 T cell receptor beta chains presented below share a single source sample, sequenced in a study of shared clonotypes between healthy human individuals (dated by TCRdb to 2020 to 2022). The library came from the immunoSEQ multiplex PCR assay. In its TCRdb copy, this immuneACCESS table keeps in-frame sequences only and misses some clones. Where compared with another copy, unresolved V genes explain less than half of these, and the others have no known cause. This sample holds approximately 530,000 clones; 96% were observed only once. The ten largest clones represent about 0.064% of the sample. The sequencing sample was made of naive CD4+ T cells sorted from blood. This sample's cell subset or site label indicates: CD45RA+ positively selected. The origin of the receptors is a young woman in good health.

The rearrangement joins TRBV28 to TRBJ1-4; D not certain. Germline V gives CDR1 MDHEN, CDR2 SYDVKM. The CDR3 is made up of 12 amino acids. The germline V and J ends were trimmed by 6 bases and 7 bases, with 9 bases remaining between them. CDR3 residues: CASRGGLEKLFF. CDR3 coding DNA: TGTGCCAGCAGGGGAGGCCTTGAAAAACTGTTTTTT.

This clone appeared once. The chain is built from TRBV28 and TRBJ2-3, with D uncertain. In germline, CDR1 is MDHEN, CDR2 SYDVKM. The CDR3 length is 13 residues. Trimming took 7 bases from V and 2 from J, leaving 10 bases between them. The CDR3 region is CASIEETTDTQYF. The DNA for the CDR3 is TGTGCCAGCATAGAGGAAACCACAGATACGCAGTATTTT.

The CDR3 DNA is TGTGCCAGCAGTTTCCGGGCTGATTACGAGCAGTACTTC. Protein sequence: CASSFRADYEQYF. The rearrangement links TRBV27 to TRBJ2-7; D unresolved. The CDR3 extends over 13 amino acids. Germline V CDR1 and CDR2: MNHEY, SMNVEV (reference sequence). Trimming stripped 3 bases from V and 4 bases from J, with 10 bases between.

This sequence joins TRBV4-1 and TRBJ2-7; TRBD2 aligns across 8 bases. Germline lookup yields CDR1 MGHRA and CDR2 YSYEKL. The V and J ends lost 2 bases and 3 bases, in that order; junction bases with no gene match: 18. CDR3 size: 19 residues. The CDR3 loop is CASSQWEGWSGSSHYEQYF. CDR3 in DNA: TGCGCCAGCAGCCAATGGGAGGGCTGGAGCGGGAGTTCCCACTACGAGCAGTACTTC.

The chain is built from TRBV6-4 and TRBJ2-2; D is possibly TRBD1 (6 bases). Germline V lookup: CDR1 MRHNA, CDR2 SNTAGT. The CDR3 contains 13 residues. V lost 4 bases, J lost 8 bases, and 11 bases lay in between. In nucleotides, the CDR3 is TGTGCCAGCAGTGGGACAGATCGTGGGGAGCTGTTTTTT. Translated, it gives CASSGTDRGELFF.

The sample holds one count of this clone. V usage is TRBV18 and J usage is TRBJ2-5; perhaps D is TRBD1 or TRBD2 (5 bases each). The DNA end is a closer match to TRBJ2-7, so the J assignment may be wrong. The CDR3 loop spans 14 amino acids. CDR1 and CDR2 from the germline V gene are KGHSH and LQKENI. CDR3 loop: CASSRSRDPNEQYF. CDR3 nucleotides: TGTGCCAGCTCTAGGAGCCGGGACCCCAACGAGCAGTACTTC.

V is TRBV27 and J is TRBJ2-1; 10 bases map to TRBD2. J was trimmed by 7 bases and V by 3 bases; bases with no gene match: 12. Germline values: CDR1 MNHEY, CDR2 SMNVEV (reference sequence). This CDR3 is 17 amino acids long. The CDR3 loop is CASSFLPSGSTRNEQFF. The CDR3 bases are TGTGCCAGCAGTTTTCTTCCTAGCGGGAGCACTAGGAATGAGCAGTTCTTC.

This chain connects TRBV28 to TRBJ1-6, with D maybe TRBD1 (5 bases). Germline V gives CDR1 MDHEN, CDR2 SYDVKM. V dropped 5 bases and J dropped 0 bases, with 20 bases sitting between them. This CDR3 is built from 19 residues. In nucleotides, the CDR3 is TGTGCCAGCAGTCTGACCACGGGACTCCGGAGCTCCTATAATTCACCCCTCCACTTT. Protein: CASSLTTGLRSSYNSPLHF.

This clone appeared a single time. The V gene is TRBV30, the J gene TRBJ1-1, with a weak D call TRBD1 (6 bases). V lost 7 bases and J lost 1, with 16 bases in between. The CDR3 has 14 amino acids. In germline, CDR1 is GTSNPN, CDR2 SVGIG (reference sequence). CDR3 region: CASPKGVRNTEAFF. In DNA, the CDR3 is TGTGCCTCCCCCAAGGGGGTACGGAACACTGAAGCTTTCTTT.

The V call is TRBV28, the J call TRBJ2-3; D ambiguous. Trimming pared 4 bases from V and 2 bases from J, leaving 4 bases between. CDR3 size: 12 residues. Germline values: CDR1 MDHEN, CDR2 SYDVKM. For the CDR3, the DNA is TGTGCCAGCAGTTATAACACAGATACGCAGTATTTT. This encodes CASSYNTDTQYF.

A single count supports this clone. The rearrangement joins TRBV19 to TRBJ2-6; TRBD2 might be the D (5 bases). This CDR3 region has 15 residues. Trimming removed 7 bases at V and 0 bases at J, with 10 bases between. Looked up from germline, CDR1 is LNHDA and CDR2 is SQIVND (reference sequence). CDR3 sequence: CASKTDYSGANVLTF. The CDR3 DNA is TGTGCCAGTAAGACTGACTACTCTGGGGCCAACGTCCTGACTTTC.

The chain links TRBV5-1 to TRBJ1-2; no clear D gene. Germline loops: CDR1 SGHRS, CDR2 YFSETQ. Trimming removed 4 bases at V and 4 bases at J, with 14 bases between. The length of the CDR3 is 14 residues. The CDR3 region is CASSLPNTGYGYTF. The CDR3 DNA reads TGCGCCAGCAGCCTACCAAACACGGGCTATGGCTACACCTTC.

This clone was detected only once. This sequence joins TRBV7-2 and TRBJ1-2; D unresolved. Germline-derived CDR1 and CDR2 are SGHTA and FQGNSA. With 4 bases removed from V and 4 bases from J, the gap between germline ends came to 13 bases. The CDR3 is 14 residues long. DNA for the CDR3: TGTGCCAGCAGCTCGAAGACGGAAATCTATGGCTACACCTTC. Protein sequence: CASSSKTEIYGYTF.

The rearrangement uses TRBV29-1 and TRBJ1-4; 8 nucleotides match TRBD1. The V and J ends lost 7 bases and 8 bases, in that order; junction bases with no gene match: 6. Germline V CDR1 and CDR2: SQVTM, ANQGSEA. The CDR3 length is 12 residues. As DNA, the CDR3 is TGCAGCGCTGTGACAGGGGACGAAAAACTGTTTTTT. It specifies CSAVTGDEKLFF.

The chain combines TRBV9 with TRBJ1-2, with 7 positions matching TRBD1. Trimming took 8 bases from V and 3 from J; bases not matched to a gene: 4. This CDR3 is built from 12 residues. Germline V gene data show CDR1 as SGDLS and CDR2 as YYNGEE. CDR3 sequence: CASTQGYYGYTF. CDR3 nucleotides: TGTGCCAGTACACAGGGGTACTATGGCTACACCTTC.

This clone has only one observation. The chain is built from TRBV7-9 and TRBJ1-3, with 8 bases matching TRBD1. This CDR3 spans 15 amino acids. Germline CDR1 is SEHNR and CDR2 is FQNEAQ (reference sequence). The junction had 6 bases not matched to a gene; V was cut back by 5 bases and J by 3 bases. CDR3 residues: CASSHGQGGGNTIYF. CDR3 DNA sequence: TGTGCCAGCAGCCACGGACAGGGAGGTGGAAACACCATATATTTT. Together with reference TRBV7-9 and TRBJ1-3, the CDR3 gives the full variable domain: DTGVSQNPRHKITKRGQNVTFRCDPISEHNRLYWYRQTLGQGPEFLTYFQNEAQLEKSRLLSDRFSAERPKGSFSTLEIQRTEQGDSAMYLCASSHGQGGGNTIYFGEGSWLTVV.

The V call is TRBV6-1, the J call TRBJ2-5; D perhaps matches TRBD1 (5 bases). Germline V gene data show CDR1 as MNHNS and CDR2 as SASEGT. V gave up 7 bases and J gave up 3 bases, with 6 bases separating them. There are 11 residues in the CDR3. CDR3 sequence (DNA): TGTGCCAGCATCAGGGAAGAGACCCAGTACTTC. Translation: CASIREETQYF.

The chain combines TRBV5-8 with TRBJ1-5; D ambiguous. Per the germline V gene, CDR1 is SGHTS and CDR2 is YDEGEE. The CDR3 loop spans 16 amino acids. V lost 6 bases, J lost 3 bases, and 19 bases lay in between. CDR3 amino acids: CASNKEPGLPNQPQHF. The DNA of the CDR3 is TGTGCCAGCAACAAAGAACCCGGCTTACCCAATCAGCCCCAGCATTTT.

V gene TRBV13 combines with J gene TRBJ2-5; 8 bases match TRBD2. Germline V gives CDR1 PRHDT, CDR2 FYEKMQ (reference sequence). The CDR3 extends over 16 amino acids. Losses at the gene ends were 2 bases for V and 5 bases for J; bases not matched to a gene: 10. This chain's CDR3 is CASSLLGRAVGETQYF. CDR3 in DNA: TGTGCCAGCAGCTTACTCGGGAGGGCCGTTGGGGAGACCCAGTACTTC.

The chain couples TRBV5-1 to TRBJ2-7; 8 bases align to TRBD2. The CDR3 totals 13 residues. Trimming at V came to 4 bases and at J to 6 bases, leaving 6 bases not matched to a gene. From germline, CDR1 is SGHRS and CDR2 YFSETQ. The CDR3 DNA follows: TGCGCCAGCAGCGCCGGGAGGGCCGGCGAGCAGTACTTC. It encodes CASSAGRAGEQYF.

V usage is TRBV4-1 and J usage is TRBJ2-1; no definite D call. There are 17 residues in the CDR3. Per the germline V gene, CDR1 is MGHRA and CDR2 is YSYEKL. V was clipped by 3 bases and J by 2 bases, with 17 bases between them. CDR3 bases: TGCGCCAGCAGCCAGCTGGTGACCCAACTGCCCTACAATGAGCAGTTCTTC. As protein: CASSQLVTQLPYNEQFF.

V and J are TRBV9 and TRBJ1-1, with D tentatively TRBD1 (6 bases). Germline assignment: CDR1 SGDLS and CDR2 YYNGEE. Trimming stripped 0 bases from V and 5 bases from J, with 14 bases between. There are 15 residues in the CDR3. The CDR3 DNA reads as TGTGCCAGCAGCGTAGAACCCTCAGGGGAAACTGAAGCTTTCTTT. Its protein is CASSVEPSGETEAFF.

The chain joins TRBV7-9 to TRBJ2-3, with D unresolved. The CDR3 length is 13 residues. Per the germline V gene, CDR1 is SEHNR and CDR2 is FQNEAQ (reference sequence). V lost 0 bases, J lost 6 bases, and 7 bases lay in between. The CDR3 here is CASSLASWDTQYF. CDR3 sequence (DNA): TGTGCCAGCAGCTTAGCTAGTTGGGATACGCAGTATTTT.

The chain is built from TRBV18 and TRBJ1-1; TRBD1 is a possible D gene (5 bases). CDR1 KGHSH and CDR2 LQKENI come from the germline V gene. The CDR3 has 15 amino acids. The V end lost 0 bases, the J end lost 6 bases, and 14 bases lay between the germline ends. CDR3 residues: CASSPPVQGLPEAFF. The CDR3 nucleotides are TGTGCCAGCTCACCACCGGTCCAGGGTCTACCTGAAGCTTTCTTT.

The V call is TRBV2, the J call TRBJ2-3; weak D call: TRBD2 (6 bases). CDR1 is SNHLY, CDR2 FYNNEI, per germline. The CDR3 covers 15 residues. V lost 7 bases to trimming and J lost 2 bases, with 16 bases between them. This CDR3 reads CASKWAGRYTDTQYF. CDR3 nucleotide sequence: TGTGCCAGCAAGTGGGCGGGAAGATACACAGATACGCAGTATTTT.

This clone occurred a few times. V usage is TRBV6-5 and J usage is TRBJ2-2, with unresolved D. The CDR3 runs to 14 residues. Germline V CDR1 and CDR2: MNHEY, SVGAGI. V was shortened by 7 bases and J by 1 base, with 10 bases between the two germline ends. The CDR3, as DNA: TGTGCCAGCACCAACCCGGAGAACACCGGGGAGCTGTTTTTT. This codes for CASTNPENTGELFF.